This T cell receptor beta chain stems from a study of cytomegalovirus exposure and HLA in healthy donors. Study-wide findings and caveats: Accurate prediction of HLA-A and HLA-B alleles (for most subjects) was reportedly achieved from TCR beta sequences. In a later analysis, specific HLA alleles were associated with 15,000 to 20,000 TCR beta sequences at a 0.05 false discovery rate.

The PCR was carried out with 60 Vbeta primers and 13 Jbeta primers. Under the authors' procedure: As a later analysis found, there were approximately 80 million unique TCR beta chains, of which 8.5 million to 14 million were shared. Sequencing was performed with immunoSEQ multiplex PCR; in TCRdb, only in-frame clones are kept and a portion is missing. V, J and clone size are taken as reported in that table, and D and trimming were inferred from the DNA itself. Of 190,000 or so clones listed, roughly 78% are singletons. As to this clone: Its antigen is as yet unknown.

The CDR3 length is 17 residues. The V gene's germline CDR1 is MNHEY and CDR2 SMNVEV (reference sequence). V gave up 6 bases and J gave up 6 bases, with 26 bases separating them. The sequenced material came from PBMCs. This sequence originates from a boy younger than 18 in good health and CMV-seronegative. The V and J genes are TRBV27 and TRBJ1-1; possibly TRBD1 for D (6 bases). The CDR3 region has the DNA TGTGCCAGCAGGTCGGTTGAGGGGGGGGGCAAGCGCGCTGAAGCTTTCTTT. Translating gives CASRSVEGGGKRAEAFF.